This record looks at one TCR beta chain sequence and its context. J was trimmed by 3 bases and V by 2 bases; bases with no gene match: 12. The CDR3 extends over 18 amino acids. Germline loops: CDR1 SEHNR, CDR2 FQNEAQ (reference sequence). The data were obtained in a study of shared clonotypes between healthy human individuals. For the study at large: Those who served as donors were a couple of women and a few men between the ages of 18 and 49.

Generated by immunoSEQ multiplex PCR, the TCRdb table keeps only in-frame clones and is missing some. The table has 2 million to 2.5 million clones, around 92% seen once. V gene TRBV7-9 combines with J gene TRBJ2-2; 7 nucleotides match TRBD2. The clonotype was recovered from a man younger than 30 in good health. Some clones in this sample may be carry-over from other donors' samples. Sequencing was performed on naive CD4+ T cells from PBMCs. The subset was: CD45RA+ positively selected. The CDR3 DNA reads as TGTGCCAGCAGCTTATTGGAGGCGGGAGTGAGGTACACCGGGGAGCTGTTTTTT. It specifies CASSLLEAGVRYTGELFF.